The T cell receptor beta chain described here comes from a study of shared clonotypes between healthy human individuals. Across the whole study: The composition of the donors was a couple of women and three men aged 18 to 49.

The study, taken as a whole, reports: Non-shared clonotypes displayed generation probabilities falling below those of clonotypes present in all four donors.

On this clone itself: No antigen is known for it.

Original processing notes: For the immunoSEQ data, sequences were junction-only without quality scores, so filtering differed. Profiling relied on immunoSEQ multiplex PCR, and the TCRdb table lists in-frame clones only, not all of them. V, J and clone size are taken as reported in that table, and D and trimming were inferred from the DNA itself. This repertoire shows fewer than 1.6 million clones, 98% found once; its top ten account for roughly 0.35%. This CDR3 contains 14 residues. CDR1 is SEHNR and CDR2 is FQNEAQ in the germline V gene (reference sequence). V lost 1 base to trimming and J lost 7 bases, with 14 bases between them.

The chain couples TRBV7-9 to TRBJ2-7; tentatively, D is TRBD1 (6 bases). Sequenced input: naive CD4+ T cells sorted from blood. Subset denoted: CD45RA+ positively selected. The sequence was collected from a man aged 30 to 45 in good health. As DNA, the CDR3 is TGTGCCAGCAGCTTAGGAGGGGGTGTCGGGGAGCAGTACTTC. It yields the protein CASSLGGGVGEQYF.